Below are 17 T cell receptor beta chains sequenced from a single sample in a study of cytomegalovirus exposure and HLA in healthy donors. TCRdb keeps only in-frame clones here, not all; method: immunoSEQ multiplex PCR. The data contain 140,000 or so clones, 87% of them singletons. Sample: PBMCs. These TCRs come from a man aged 18-30 years in good health and CMV-seropositive.

This sequence joins TRBV19 and TRBJ2-4, with D maybe TRBD2 (5 bases). The CDR3 spans 14 residues. V was cut by 5 bases and J by 7 bases, with 15 bases left in between. The germline V gene encodes CDR1 LNHDA and CDR2 SQIVND (reference sequence). The CDR3 region has the DNA TGTGCCAGTAGTCCCTTAGGCGGCGGGAACATTCAGTACTTC. It encodes CASSPLGGGNIQYF.

This clone was seen more than once but under ten times. DNA for the CDR3: TGTGCCAGCAGCCGAACAGGGGCTTCCGGAAACACCATATATTTT. Translated, it gives CASSRTGASGNTIYF. This chain joins TRBV7-6 and TRBJ1-3; 7 bases map to TRBD1. V dropped 5 bases and J dropped 4; count of bases not matched to a gene: 8. The CDR3 runs to 15 residues. Germline V lookup: CDR1 SGHVS, CDR2 FNYEAQ. The variable domain in full, completed from reference TRBV7-6 and TRBJ1-3, reads GAGVSQSPRYKVTKRGQDVALRCDPISGHVSLYWYRQALGQGPEFLTYFNYEAQQDKSGLPNDRFSAERPEGSISTLTIQRTEQRDSAMYRCASSRTGASGNTIYFGEGSWLTVV.

The chain carries TRBV29-1 and TRBJ2-1; no reliable D call. There are 15 residues in the CDR3. The germline CDR1 and CDR2 sequences are SQVTM and ANQGSEA. Trimming removed 5 bases from V and 1 base from J, with 15 bases in between. The CDR3 spells CSVLGPGMSYNEQFF. The CDR3 DNA sequence: TGCAGCGTTCTTGGGCCTGGCATGTCCTACAATGAGCAGTTCTTC.

The V call is TRBV12-5, the J call TRBJ2-7, with no clear D. The CDR3 contains 16 residues. Germline CDR1 reads LGHNT; CDR2 reads FRNRAP. With 6 bases removed from V and 3 bases from J, the gap between germline ends came to 21 bases. CDR3 residues: CASGYRTPAAHYEQYF. The CDR3 region has the DNA TGTGCTAGTGGCTATCGAACTCCTGCGGCACACTACGAGCAGTACTTC.

The chain is built from TRBV19 and TRBJ1-2, with 7 nucleotides matching TRBD1. V was clipped by 6 bases and J by 3 bases; unmatched bases: 10. The CDR3 totals 15 residues. Germline CDR1 reads LNHDA; CDR2 reads SQIVND (reference sequence). CDR3 protein: CASRTIGTEYYGYTF. The CDR3, as DNA: TGTGCCAGTAGGACCATTGGGACAGAATACTATGGCTACACCTTC.

The J gene is TRBJ1-6, the V gene TRBV28, with 7 positions matching TRBD1. Germline V gives CDR1 MDHEN, CDR2 SYDVKM. The CDR3 consists of 14 residues. Germline trimming cut 3 bases from V and 8 bases from J; bases unmatched to any gene: 4. CDR3 sequence (DNA): TGTGCCAGCAGTTTCCCAGGGGGGTATTCACCCCTCCACTTT. Encoded protein: CASSFPGGYSPLHF.

In nucleotides, the CDR3 is TGTGCCAGCAGCTTAAGGGGATTTCAAGAGACCCAGTACTTC. Its translation: CASSLRGFQETQYF. The genes are TRBV13 and TRBJ2-5, with D perhaps TRBD1 (5 bases). Germline assignment: CDR1 PRHDT and CDR2 FYEKMQ (reference sequence). V dropped 2 bases and J dropped 2 bases, with 9 bases sitting between them. This CDR3 is 14 amino acids long.

The gene calls are TRBV11-1 and TRBJ1-1, with TRBD1 matching 8 bases. The CDR3 length is 15 residues. Germline lookup yields CDR1 SGHAT and CDR2 FQDESV (reference sequence). V was clipped by 6 bases and J by 6 bases; unmatched bases: 12. CDR3 protein: CASRLRDRSGAEAFF. The DNA of the CDR3 is TGTGCCAGCAGGTTGAGGGACAGGAGCGGGGCTGAAGCTTTCTTT.

The chain links TRBV11-1 to TRBJ1-1, with TRBD1 as a possible D gene (5 bases). The CDR3 has 16 residues. Germline V lookup: CDR1 SGHAT, CDR2 FQDESV (reference sequence). Trimming pared 1 base from V and 4 bases from J, leaving 16 bases between. The CDR3: CASSLGWGEVGTEAFF. DNA for the CDR3: TGTGCCAGCAGCTTAGGATGGGGGGAGGTTGGCACTGAAGCTTTCTTT.

The rearrangement joins TRBV6-5 to TRBJ2-5; 10 nucleotides line up with TRBD1. The J segment lost 4 bases and the V segment lost 5 bases, leaving 7 bases of the junction unmatched. CDR3 length: 15 residues. Germline V lookup: CDR1 MNHEY, CDR2 SVGAGI. CDR3 nucleotides: TGTGCCAGCAGTCCCACCGGGACAGGGGCAGAGACCCAGTACTTC. The encoded protein is CASSPTGTGAETQYF.

This chain joins TRBV6-1 and TRBJ2-1; 15 bases are a match to TRBD2. Trimming removed 5 bases from V and 7 bases from J; junction bases left unmatched: 3. Per germline, CDR1 MNHNS and CDR2 SASEGT. The CDR3 runs 15 residues. CDR3 DNA sequence: TGTGCCAGCAGTCCGGGACTAGCGGGGGGAAATGAGCAGTTCTTC. Residues: CASSPGLAGGNEQFF.

The V and J genes are TRBV6-5 and TRBJ1-4; D remains unclear. The V and J ends lost 6 bases and 6 bases respectively, with 17 bases between them. The CDR3 runs 15 residues. CDR1 and CDR2 from the germline V gene are MNHEY and SVGAGI. CDR3 in amino acids: CASRSYRQADEKLFF. The CDR3 DNA sequence: TGTGCCAGCAGATCCTACAGACAAGCTGATGAAAAACTGTTTTTT.

This sequence joins TRBV6-5 and TRBJ2-5; perhaps TRBD2 as D (5 bases). The CDR3 is 12 residues long. Per the germline V gene, CDR1 is MNHEY and CDR2 is SVGAGI. V was clipped by 8 bases and J by 7 bases, with 14 bases between them. The CDR3 reads CASGPTRGTQYF. The CDR3 DNA is TGTGCCAGCGGCCCGACTCGGGGGACCCAGTACTTC.

The table lists this clone with a count of one. This chain uses TRBV6-5 with TRBJ1-2, with D maybe TRBD1 (5 bases). V dropped 8 bases and J dropped 5 bases, with 18 bases sitting between them. Germline V gene lookup returns CDR1 MNHEY and CDR2 SVGAGI. The CDR3 consists of 14 residues. The CDR3 DNA follows: TGTGCCAGCTCGAGAGGAGGGGTAGTGTATGGCTACACCTTC. The encoded protein is CASSRGGVVYGYTF.

The CDR3 region is CASTPAGGGSPLHF. In nucleotides, the CDR3 is TGTGCCAGTACCCCCGCAGGGGGCGGTTCACCCCTCCACTTT. The chain combines TRBV19 with TRBJ1-6; 8 nucleotides match TRBD1. The germline gives CDR1 LNHDA, CDR2 SQIVND (reference sequence). There are 14 residues in the CDR3. The V segment lost 7 bases and the J segment 9 bases; nucleotides outside the gene matches: 8. The full variable domain, in which reference TRBV19 and TRBJ1-6 provide the parts outside the CDR3, is DGGITQSPKYLFRKEGQNVTLSCEQNLNHDAMYWYRQDPGQGLRLIYYSQIVNDFQKGDIAEGYSVSREKKESFPLTVTSAQKNPTAFYLCASTPAGGGSPLHFGNGTRLTVT.

The chain recombines TRBV11-3 with TRBJ1-1; D might be TRBD1 (5 bases). The CDR3 has 12 amino acids. Germline assignment: CDR1 SGHNT and CDR2 YENEEA. The V end lost 1 base, the J end lost 7 bases, and 7 bases lay between the germline ends. In DNA, the CDR3 is TGTGCCAGCAGCTTAGGGAGGGGTGAAGCTTTCTTT. Translated, it gives CASSLGRGEAFF.

The chain uses TRBV9 and TRBJ2-1; TRBD2 matches at 14 bases. The germline CDR1 and CDR2 sequences are SGDLS and YYNGEE. The CDR3 has 16 residues. The V and J ends lost 4 bases and 9 bases, in that order; junction bases with no gene match: 9. The CDR3 protein is CASSPPGLAGVVEQFF. CDR3 DNA: TGTGCCAGCAGCCCTCCGGGACTAGCGGGGGTAGTTGAGCAGTTCTTC.